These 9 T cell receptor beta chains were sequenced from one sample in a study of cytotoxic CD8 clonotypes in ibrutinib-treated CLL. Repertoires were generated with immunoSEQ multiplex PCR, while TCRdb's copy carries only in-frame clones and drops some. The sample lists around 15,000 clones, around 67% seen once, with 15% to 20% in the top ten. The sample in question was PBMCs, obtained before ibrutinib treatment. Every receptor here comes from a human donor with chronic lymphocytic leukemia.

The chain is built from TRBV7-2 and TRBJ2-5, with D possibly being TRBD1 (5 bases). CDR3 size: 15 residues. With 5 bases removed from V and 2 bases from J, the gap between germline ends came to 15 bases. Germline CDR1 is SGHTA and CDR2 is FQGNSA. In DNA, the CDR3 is TGTGCCAGCAGCCGCTCCCCGAAGGGGCAAGAGACCCAGTACTTC. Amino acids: CASSRSPKGQETQYF. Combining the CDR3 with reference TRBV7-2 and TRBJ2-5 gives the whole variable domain GAGVSQSPSNKVTEKGKDVELRCDPISGHTALYWYRQSLGQGLEFLIYFQGNSAPDKSGLPSDRFSAERTGGSVSTLTIQRTQQEDSAVYLCASSRSPKGQETQYFGPGTRLLVL.

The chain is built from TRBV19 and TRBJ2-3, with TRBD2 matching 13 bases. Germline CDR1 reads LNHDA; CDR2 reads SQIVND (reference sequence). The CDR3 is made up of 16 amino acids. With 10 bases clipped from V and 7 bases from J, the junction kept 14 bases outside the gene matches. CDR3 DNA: TGTGCCACTCAGGGAAAACGACTAGCGGGGGGAAATACGCAGTATTTT. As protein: CATQGKRLAGGNTQYF.

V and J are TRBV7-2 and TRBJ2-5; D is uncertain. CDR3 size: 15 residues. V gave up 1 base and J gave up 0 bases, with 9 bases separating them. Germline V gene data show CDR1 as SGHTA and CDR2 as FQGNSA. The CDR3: CASSLEGRNQETQYF. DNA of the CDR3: TGTGCCAGCAGCTTAGAGGGCAGGAACCAAGAGACCCAGTACTTC.

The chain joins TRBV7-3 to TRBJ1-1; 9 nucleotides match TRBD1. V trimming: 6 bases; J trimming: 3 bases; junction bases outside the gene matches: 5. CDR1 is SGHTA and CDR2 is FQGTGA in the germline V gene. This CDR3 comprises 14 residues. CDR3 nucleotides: TGTGCCAGCAGGTTAGGGACAGGGCACACTGAAGCTTTCTTT. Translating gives CASRLGTGHTEAFF.

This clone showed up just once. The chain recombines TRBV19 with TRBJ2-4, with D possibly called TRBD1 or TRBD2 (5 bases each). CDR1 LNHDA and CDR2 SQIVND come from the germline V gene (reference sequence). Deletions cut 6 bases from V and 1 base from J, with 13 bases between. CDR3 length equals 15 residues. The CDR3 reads CASSWVGEAKNIQYF. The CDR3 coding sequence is TGTGCCAGTAGCTGGGTGGGGGAGGCCAAAAACATTCAGTACTTC.

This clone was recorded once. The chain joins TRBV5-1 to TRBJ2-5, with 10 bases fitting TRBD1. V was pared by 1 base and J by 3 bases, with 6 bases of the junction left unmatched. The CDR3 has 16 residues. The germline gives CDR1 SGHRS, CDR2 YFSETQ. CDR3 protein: CASSLNGQGVKETQYF. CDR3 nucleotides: TGCGCCAGCAGCTTGAACGGACAGGGGGTTAAAGAGACCCAGTACTTC.

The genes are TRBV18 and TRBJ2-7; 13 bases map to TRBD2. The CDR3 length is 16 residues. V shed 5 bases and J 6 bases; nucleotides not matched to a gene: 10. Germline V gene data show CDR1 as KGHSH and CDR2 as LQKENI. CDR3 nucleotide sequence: TGTGCCAGCTCAACAACTAGCGGGGGGGCGTCGAGCGAGCAGTACTTC. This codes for CASSTTSGGASSEQYF.

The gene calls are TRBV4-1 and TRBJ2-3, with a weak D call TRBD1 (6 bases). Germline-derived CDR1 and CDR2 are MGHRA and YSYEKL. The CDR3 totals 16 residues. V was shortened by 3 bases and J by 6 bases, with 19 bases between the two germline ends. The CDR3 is CASSHHQLLRGDTQYF. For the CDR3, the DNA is TGCGCCAGCAGCCACCACCAACTATTAAGGGGGGATACGCAGTATTTT.

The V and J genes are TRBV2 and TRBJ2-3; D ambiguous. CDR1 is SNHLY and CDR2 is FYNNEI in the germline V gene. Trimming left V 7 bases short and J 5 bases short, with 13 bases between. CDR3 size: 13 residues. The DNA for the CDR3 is TGTGCCAGCACCCCTAAGGCCTTAGATACGCAGTATTTT. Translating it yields CASTPKALDTQYF.